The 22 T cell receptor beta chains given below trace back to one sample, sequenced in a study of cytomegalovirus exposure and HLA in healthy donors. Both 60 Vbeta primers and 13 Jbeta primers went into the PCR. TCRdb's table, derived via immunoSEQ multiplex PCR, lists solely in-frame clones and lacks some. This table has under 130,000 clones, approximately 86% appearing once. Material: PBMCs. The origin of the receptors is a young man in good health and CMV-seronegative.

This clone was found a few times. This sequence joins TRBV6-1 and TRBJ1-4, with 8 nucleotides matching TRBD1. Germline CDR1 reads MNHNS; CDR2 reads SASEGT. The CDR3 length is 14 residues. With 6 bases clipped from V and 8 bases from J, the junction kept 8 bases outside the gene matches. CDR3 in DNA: TGTGCCAGCAGATGGACAGGGAGCGGAGAAAAACTGTTTTTT. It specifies CASRWTGSGEKLFF.

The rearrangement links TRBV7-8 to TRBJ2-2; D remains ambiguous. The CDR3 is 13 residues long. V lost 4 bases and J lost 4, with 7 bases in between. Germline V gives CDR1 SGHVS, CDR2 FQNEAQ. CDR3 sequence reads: CASSSSITGELFF. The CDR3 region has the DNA TGTGCCAGCAGCTCGTCTATCACCGGGGAGCTGTTTTTT.

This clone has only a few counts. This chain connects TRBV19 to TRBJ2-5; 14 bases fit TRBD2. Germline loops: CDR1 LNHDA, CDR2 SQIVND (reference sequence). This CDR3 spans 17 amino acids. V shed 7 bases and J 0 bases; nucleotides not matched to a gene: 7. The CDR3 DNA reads TGTGCCAGTAAGGGCCCGGGACTAGCGGGAGACCAAGAGACCCAGTACTTC. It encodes CASKGPGLAGDQETQYF.

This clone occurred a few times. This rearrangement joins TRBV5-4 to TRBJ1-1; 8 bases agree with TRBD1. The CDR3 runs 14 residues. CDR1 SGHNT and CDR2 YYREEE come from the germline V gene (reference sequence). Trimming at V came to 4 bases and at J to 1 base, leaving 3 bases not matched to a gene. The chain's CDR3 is CASSQTGANTEAFF. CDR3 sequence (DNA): TGTGCCAGCAGCCAGACAGGGGCGAACACTGAAGCTTTCTTT.

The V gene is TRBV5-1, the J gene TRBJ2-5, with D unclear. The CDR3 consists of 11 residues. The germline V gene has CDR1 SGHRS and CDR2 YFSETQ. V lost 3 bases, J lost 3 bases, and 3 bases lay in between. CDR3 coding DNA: TGCGCCAGCAGCTCCAAAGAGACCCAGTACTTC. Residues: CASSSKETQYF.

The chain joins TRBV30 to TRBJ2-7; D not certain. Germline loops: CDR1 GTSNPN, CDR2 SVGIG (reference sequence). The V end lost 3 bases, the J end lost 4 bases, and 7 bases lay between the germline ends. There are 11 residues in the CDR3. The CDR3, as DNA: TGTGCCTGGAGATTAAAATACGAGCAGTACTTC. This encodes CAWRLKYEQYF. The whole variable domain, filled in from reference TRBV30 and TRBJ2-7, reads SQTIHQWPATLVQPVGSPLSLECTVEGTSNPNLYWYRQAAGRGLQLLFYSVGIGQISSEVPQNLSASRPQDRQFILSSKKLLLSDSGFYLCAWRLKYEQYFGPGTRLTVT.

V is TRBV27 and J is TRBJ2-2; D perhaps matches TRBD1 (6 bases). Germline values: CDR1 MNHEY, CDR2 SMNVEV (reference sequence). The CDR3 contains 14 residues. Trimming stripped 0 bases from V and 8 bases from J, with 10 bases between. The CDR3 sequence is CASSLSWGQGELFF. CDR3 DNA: TGTGCCAGCAGTTTATCGTGGGGGCAGGGGGAGCTGTTTTTT.

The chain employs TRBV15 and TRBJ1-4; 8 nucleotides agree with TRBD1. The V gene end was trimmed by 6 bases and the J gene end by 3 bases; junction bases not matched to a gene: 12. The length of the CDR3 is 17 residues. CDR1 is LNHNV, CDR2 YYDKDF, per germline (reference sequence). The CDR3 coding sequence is TGTGCCACCAGAAGCTCCGGGACAGGTGACTCTAATGAAAAACTGTTTTTT. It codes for CATRSSGTGDSNEKLFF.

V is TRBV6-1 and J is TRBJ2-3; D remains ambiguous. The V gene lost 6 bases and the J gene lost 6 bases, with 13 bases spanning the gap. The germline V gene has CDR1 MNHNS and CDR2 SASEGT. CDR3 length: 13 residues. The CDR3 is CASSLSRWDTQYF. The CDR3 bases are TGTGCCAGCAGCCTCTCGAGGTGGGATACGCAGTATTTT.

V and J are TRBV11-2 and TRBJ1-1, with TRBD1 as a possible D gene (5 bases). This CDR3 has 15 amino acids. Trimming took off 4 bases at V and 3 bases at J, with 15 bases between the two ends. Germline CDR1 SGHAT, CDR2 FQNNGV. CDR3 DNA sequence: TGTGCCAGCAGCTGGATCCCCAGGGCCGACACTGAAGCTTTCTTT. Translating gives CASSWIPRADTEAFF.

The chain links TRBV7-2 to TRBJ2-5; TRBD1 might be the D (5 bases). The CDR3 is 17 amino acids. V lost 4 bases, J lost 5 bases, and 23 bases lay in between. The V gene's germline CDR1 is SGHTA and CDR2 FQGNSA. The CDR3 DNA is TGTGCCAGCAGCTGGCCCCAAAGTGCAGGGCAACGGGAGACCCAGTACTTC. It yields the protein CASSWPQSAGQRETQYF.

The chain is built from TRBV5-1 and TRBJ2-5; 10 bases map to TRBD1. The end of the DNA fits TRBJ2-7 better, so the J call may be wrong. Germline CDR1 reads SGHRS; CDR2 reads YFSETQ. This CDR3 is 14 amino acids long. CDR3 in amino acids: CASSSDRGQYEQYF. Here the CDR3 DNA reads TGCGCCAGCAGCTCTGACAGGGGGCAGTACGAGCAGTACTTC.

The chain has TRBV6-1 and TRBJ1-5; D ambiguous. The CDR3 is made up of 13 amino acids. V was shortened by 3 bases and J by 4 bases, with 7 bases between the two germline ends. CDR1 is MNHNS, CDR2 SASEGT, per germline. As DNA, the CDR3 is TGTGCCAGCAGTGACGGTAGTAATCAGCCCCAGCATTTT. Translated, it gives CASSDGSNQPQHF.

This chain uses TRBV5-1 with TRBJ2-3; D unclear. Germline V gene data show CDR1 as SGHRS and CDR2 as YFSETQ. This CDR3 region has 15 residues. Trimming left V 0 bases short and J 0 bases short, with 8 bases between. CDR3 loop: CASSLAGVSTDTQYF. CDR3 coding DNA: TGCGCCAGCAGCTTGGCCGGAGTTAGCACAGATACGCAGTATTTT.

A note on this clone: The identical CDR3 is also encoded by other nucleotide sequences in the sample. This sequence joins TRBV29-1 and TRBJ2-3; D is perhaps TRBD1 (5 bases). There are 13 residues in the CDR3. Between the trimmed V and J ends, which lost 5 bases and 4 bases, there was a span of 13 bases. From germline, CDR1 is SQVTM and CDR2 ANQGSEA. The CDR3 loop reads CSVSTGKADTQYF. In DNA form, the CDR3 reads TGCAGCGTTAGCACAGGTAAAGCAGATACGCAGTATTTT.

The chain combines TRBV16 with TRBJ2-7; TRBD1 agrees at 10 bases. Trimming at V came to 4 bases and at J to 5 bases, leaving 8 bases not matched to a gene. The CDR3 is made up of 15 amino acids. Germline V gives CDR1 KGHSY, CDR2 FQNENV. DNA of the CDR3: TGTGCCAGCAGCCCTTACCCCGACAGGGGGCACGAGCAGTACTTC. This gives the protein CASSPYPDRGHEQYF.

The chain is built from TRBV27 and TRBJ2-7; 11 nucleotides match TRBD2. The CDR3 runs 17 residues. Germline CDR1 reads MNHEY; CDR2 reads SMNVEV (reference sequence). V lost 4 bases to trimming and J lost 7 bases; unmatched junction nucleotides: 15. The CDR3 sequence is CASSSTGTSGLTWEQYF. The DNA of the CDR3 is TGTGCCAGCAGTTCAACCGGGACTAGCGGACTGACGTGGGAGCAGTACTTC.

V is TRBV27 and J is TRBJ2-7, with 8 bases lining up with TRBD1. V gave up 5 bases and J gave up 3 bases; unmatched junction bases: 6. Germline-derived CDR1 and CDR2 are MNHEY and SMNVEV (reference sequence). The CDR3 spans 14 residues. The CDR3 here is CASSPGTGGYEQYF. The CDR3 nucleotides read TGTGCCAGCAGTCCCGGAACAGGGGGCTACGAGCAGTACTTC.

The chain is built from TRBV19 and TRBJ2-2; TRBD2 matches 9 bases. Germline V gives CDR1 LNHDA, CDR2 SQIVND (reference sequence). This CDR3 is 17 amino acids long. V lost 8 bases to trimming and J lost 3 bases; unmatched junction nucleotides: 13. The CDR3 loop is CASLPLAGREDTGELFF. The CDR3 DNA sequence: TGTGCCAGTCTTCCCCTAGCGGGAAGGGAGGACACCGGGGAGCTGTTTTTT. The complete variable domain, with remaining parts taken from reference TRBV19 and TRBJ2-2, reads DGGITQSPKYLFRKEGQNVTLSCEQNLNHDAMYWYRQDPGQGLRLIYYSQIVNDFQKGDIAEGYSVSREKKESFPLTVTSAQKNPTAFYLCASLPLAGREDTGELFFGEGSRLTVL.

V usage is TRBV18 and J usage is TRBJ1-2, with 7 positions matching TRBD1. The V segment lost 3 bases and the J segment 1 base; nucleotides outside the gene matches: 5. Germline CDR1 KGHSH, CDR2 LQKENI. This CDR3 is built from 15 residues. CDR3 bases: TGTGCCAGCTCACCTCCACAGGGGCGTAACTATGGCTACACCTTC. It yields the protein CASSPPQGRNYGYTF.

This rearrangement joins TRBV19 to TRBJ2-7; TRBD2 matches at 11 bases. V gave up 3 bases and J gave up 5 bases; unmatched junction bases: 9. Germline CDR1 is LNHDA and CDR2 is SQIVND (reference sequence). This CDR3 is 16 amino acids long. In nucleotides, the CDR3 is TGTGCCAGTAGTATCCAGTTTAGCGGGAGGGGAGACGAGCAGTACTTC. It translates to CASSIQFSGRGDEQYF.

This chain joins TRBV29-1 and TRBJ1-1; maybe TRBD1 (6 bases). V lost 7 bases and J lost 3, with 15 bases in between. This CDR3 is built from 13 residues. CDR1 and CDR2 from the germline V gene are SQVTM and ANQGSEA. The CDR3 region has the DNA TGCAGCGCCTCCAGGGGTCGGGACACTGAAGCTTTCTTT. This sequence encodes CSASRGRDTEAFF.